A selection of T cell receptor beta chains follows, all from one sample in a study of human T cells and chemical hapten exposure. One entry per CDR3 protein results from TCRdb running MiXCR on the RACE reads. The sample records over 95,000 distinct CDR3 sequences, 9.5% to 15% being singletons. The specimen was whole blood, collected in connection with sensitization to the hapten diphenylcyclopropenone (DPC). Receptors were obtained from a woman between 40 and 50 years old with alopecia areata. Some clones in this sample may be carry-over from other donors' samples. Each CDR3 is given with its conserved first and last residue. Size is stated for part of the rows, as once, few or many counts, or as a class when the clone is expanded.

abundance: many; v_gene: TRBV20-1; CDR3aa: CSARAQGADNSPLHF
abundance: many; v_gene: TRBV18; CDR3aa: CASSQTQGAEDTQYF
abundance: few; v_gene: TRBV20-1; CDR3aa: CSARVGAGAPEQYF
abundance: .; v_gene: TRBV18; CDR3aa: CASSPPLAGAKDTQYF
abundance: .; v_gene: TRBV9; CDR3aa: CASSAHEEVPTEAFF
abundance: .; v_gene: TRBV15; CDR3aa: CATSRGRDGEKLFF
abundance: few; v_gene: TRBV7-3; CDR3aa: CASSLNTGRELTEAFF
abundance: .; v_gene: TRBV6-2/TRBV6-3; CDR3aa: CASSSPRGGTYNEQFF
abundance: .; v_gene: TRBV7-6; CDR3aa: CASSELGTRTGELFF
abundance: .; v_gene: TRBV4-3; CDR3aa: CASSPQDGLYGYTF
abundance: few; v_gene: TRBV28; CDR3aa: CASSSTLSSTEAFF
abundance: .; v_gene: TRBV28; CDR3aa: CASSPSGGTNEKLFF
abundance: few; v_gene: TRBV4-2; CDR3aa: CASSRSILAGENEQYF
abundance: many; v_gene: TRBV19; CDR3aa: CASSLGTDLYEQYF
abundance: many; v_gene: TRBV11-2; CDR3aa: CASSLSYSGNEQFF
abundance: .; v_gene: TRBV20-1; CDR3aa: CSAKRTSPDTQYF
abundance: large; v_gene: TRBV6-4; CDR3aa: CASSDLDRDTGELFF
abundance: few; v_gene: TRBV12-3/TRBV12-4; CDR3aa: CASSLTGEQYF
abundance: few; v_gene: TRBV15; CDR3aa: CATSVAGVWDEQFF
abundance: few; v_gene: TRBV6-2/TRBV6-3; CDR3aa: CASSPTRWTQYF
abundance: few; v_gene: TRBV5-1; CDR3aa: CASSPSTSYEQYF
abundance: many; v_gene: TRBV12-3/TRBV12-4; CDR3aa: CASSPSSQETQYF
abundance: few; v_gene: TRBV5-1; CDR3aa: CASSLSGRSLHEQYF
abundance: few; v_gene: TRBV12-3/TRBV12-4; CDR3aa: CASSLYRGVGYEQYF
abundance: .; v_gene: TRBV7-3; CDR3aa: CASSLTVLAGGNTDTQYF
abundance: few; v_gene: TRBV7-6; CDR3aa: CASSLAWGQYNEQFF
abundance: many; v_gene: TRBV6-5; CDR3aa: CASSYPPDEQYF
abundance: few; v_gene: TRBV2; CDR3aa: CASTQTGSGNTIYF
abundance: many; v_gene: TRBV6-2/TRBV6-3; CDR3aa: CASSYKTSGAWSSYEQYF
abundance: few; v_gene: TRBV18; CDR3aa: CASSRPGLYEQYF
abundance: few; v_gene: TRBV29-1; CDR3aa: CSVESYGGDEQYF
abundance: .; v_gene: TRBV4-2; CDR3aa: CASSQDRTATDTQYF
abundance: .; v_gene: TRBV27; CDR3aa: CASSLAFSHPYTF
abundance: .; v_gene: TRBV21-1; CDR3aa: CASTLLAGEGEQFF
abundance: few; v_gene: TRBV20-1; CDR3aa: CSAETRPSSYNEQFF
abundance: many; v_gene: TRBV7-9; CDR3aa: CASSLRAPGLDNEQFF
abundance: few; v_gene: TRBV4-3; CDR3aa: CASSQGGLNTGELFF
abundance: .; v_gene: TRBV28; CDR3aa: CASSLLTAGGYEQYF
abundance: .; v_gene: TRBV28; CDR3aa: CASIGPRFRQRNSGANVLTF
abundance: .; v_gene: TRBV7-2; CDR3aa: CASSAELNAGELFF
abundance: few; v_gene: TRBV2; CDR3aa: CASMDRGQPQHF
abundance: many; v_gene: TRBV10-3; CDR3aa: CAISESRQGETQYF
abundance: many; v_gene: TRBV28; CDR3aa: CASSYRGPYEQYF
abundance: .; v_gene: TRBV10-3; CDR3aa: CAISGGPDSGNTIYF
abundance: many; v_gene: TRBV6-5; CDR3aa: CASSYRLWGANVLTF
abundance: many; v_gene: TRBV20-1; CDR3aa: CSASAPQSSYEQYF
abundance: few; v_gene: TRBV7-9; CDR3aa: CASSPLGLAGYEQFF
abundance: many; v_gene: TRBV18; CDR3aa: CASSPQDRGSGAKNIQYF
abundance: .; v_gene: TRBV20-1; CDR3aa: CSARTVNNQPQHF
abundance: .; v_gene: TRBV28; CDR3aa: CAIEAGGITEAFF
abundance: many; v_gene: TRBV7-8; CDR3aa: CASSPARGSYEQFF
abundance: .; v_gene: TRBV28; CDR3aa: CASSLNKWRTDYNEQFF
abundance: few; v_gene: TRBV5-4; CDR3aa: CASSSRQGEYF
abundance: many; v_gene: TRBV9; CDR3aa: CASSPRATDTQYF
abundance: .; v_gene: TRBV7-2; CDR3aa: CASRSGTVNQPQHF
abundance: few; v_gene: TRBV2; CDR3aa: CASSEGGIAKNIQYF
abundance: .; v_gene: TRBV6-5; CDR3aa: CASRRGQGATGELFF
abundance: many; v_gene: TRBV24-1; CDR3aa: CATSDTGLAYANTGELFF
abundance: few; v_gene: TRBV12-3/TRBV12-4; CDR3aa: CASSEQGPYEQYF
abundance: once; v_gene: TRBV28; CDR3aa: CASSYGLAYNEQFF